Listed here are 28 T cell receptor beta chains from one sample, sequenced in a study of control samples from healthy donors and cancer patients. The data were produced by immunoSEQ multiplex PCR, yet TCRdb's version contains in-frame clones alone and is incomplete. The sample lists around 150,000 clones; around 94% were seen once. The sequencing input was PBMCs. The receptors come from a man in his 60s with colorectal cancer.

The DNA for the CDR3 is TGTGCCAGCTCCTTTCGACAGGGACGCGACACCGGGGAGCTGTTTTTT. Translation gives CASSFRQGRDTGELFF. The rearrangement links TRBV18 to TRBJ2-2; 7 bases match TRBD1. The CDR3 has 16 amino acids. In germline, CDR1 is KGHSH, CDR2 LQKENI. V trimming: 6 bases; J trimming: 3 bases; junction bases outside the gene matches: 10.

This clone has a handful of counts. V is TRBV29-1 and J is TRBJ2-7; a possible D gene is TRBD1 (7 bases). Trimming stripped 7 bases from V and 4 bases from J, with 17 bases between. CDR3 length: 13 amino acids. Germline V CDR1 and CDR2: SQVTM, ANQGSEA. The CDR3 DNA reads TGCAGCGCCCTGACGACAGGGACTTACGAGCAGTACTTC. Translation gives CSALTTGTYEQYF.

This chain uses TRBV5-1 with TRBJ1-4, with D unclear. CDR3 length equals 14 residues. Germline CDR1 and CDR2: SGHRS and YFSETQ. The V end lost 3 bases, the J end lost 2 bases, and 8 bases lay between the germline ends. The DNA of the CDR3 is TGCGCCAGCAGCTCGACAAGCACTAATGAAAAACTGTTTTTT. This encodes CASSSTSTNEKLFF. Full variable domain (outside the CDR3, taken from reference TRBV5-1 and TRBJ1-4): KAGVTQTPRYLIKTRGQQVTLSCSPISGHRSVSWYQQTPGQGLQFLFEYFSETQRNKGNFPGRFSGRQFSNSRSEMNVSTLELGDSALYLCASSSTSTNEKLFFGSGTQLSVL.

This sequence joins TRBV7-2 and TRBJ2-5; D not certain. The CDR3 contains 13 residues. V was clipped by 1 base and J by 7 bases, with 10 bases between them. CDR1 and CDR2 from the germline V gene are SGHTA and FQGNSA. CDR3 in DNA: TGTGCCAGCAGCTTAGGCCAGGAAGGGACCCAGTACTTC. Residues: CASSLGQEGTQYF.

V usage is TRBV19 and J usage is TRBJ1-1; D uncertain. From germline, CDR1 is LNHDA and CDR2 SQIVND (reference sequence). The CDR3 consists of 11 residues. Trimming removed 5 bases at V and 9 bases at J, with 10 bases between. This chain's CDR3 is CASSGARQAFF. The CDR3 bases are TGTGCCAGTAGTGGAGCCCGCCAAGCTTTCTTT.

This chain uses TRBV9 with TRBJ2-1; 10 bases are a match to TRBD2. CDR1 SGDLS and CDR2 YYNGEE come from the germline V gene. CDR3 size: 16 residues. V was pared by 0 bases and J by 6 bases, with 6 bases of the junction left unmatched. CDR3 bases: TGTGCCAGCAGCGTAGAGAGAGCGGGGGGGGGCAATGAGCAGTTCTTC. This translates into CASSVERAGGGNEQFF. The variable domain in full, completed from reference TRBV9 and TRBJ2-1, reads DSGVTQTPKHLITATGQRVTLRCSPRSGDLSVYWYQQSLDQGLQFLIQYYNGEERAKGNILERFSAQQFPDLHSELNLSSLELGDSALYFCASSVERAGGGNEQFFGPGTRLTVL.

The V call is TRBV24-1, the J call TRBJ1-2; D gene unclear. The CDR3 consists of 14 residues. Germline V lookup: CDR1 KGHDR, CDR2 SFDVKD. The V end was cut by 4 bases, the J end by 5 bases, with 13 bases between. CDR3 bases: TGTGCCACCAGTGACCCGGTAACTTCTTATGGCTACACCTTC. Residues: CATSDPVTSYGYTF.

The chain recombines TRBV5-1 with TRBJ2-3, with D unresolved. Germline values: CDR1 SGHRS, CDR2 YFSETQ. The V gene lost 4 bases and the J gene lost 0 bases, with 12 bases spanning the gap. The CDR3 has 15 residues. The CDR3 loop reads CASSVGDRSTDTQYF. In DNA, the CDR3 is TGCGCCAGCAGCGTTGGGGATAGGAGCACAGATACGCAGTATTTT. Based on the CDR3 plus reference TRBV5-1 and TRBJ2-3, the full variable domain is KAGVTQTPRYLIKTRGQQVTLSCSPISGHRSVSWYQQTPGQGLQFLFEYFSETQRNKGNFPGRFSGRQFSNSRSEMNVSTLELGDSALYLCASSVGDRSTDTQYFGPGTRLTVL.

The CDR3 spells CASSSGRGTEAFF. In nucleotides, the CDR3 is TGTGCCAGCAGCTCGGGCAGGGGTACTGAAGCTTTCTTT. This chain joins TRBV7-9 and TRBJ1-1; perhaps TRBD1 as D (6 bases). The V gene's germline CDR1 is SEHNR and CDR2 FQNEAQ (reference sequence). CDR3 size: 13 residues. V lost 4 bases, J lost 5 bases, and 11 bases lay in between.

V gene TRBV24-1 combines with J gene TRBJ2-2, with TRBD1 matching 11 bases. The germline CDR1 and CDR2 sequences are KGHDR and SFDVKD. The V segment lost 5 bases and the J segment 5 bases; nucleotides outside the gene matches: 6. This CDR3 spans 16 amino acids. The CDR3 here is CATSAWTGGETGELFF. For the CDR3, the DNA is TGTGCCACCAGTGCCTGGACAGGGGGCGAGACCGGGGAGCTGTTTTTT.

This sequence joins TRBV6-2 or TRBV6-3 and TRBJ1-5; no clear D. This CDR3 is built from 12 residues. Trimming left V 11 bases short and J 4 bases short, with 12 bases between. Germline V lookup: CDR1 MNHEY, CDR2 SVGEGT. DNA of the CDR3: TGTGCCCGCGGTTCGGAGAATCAGCCCCAGCATTTT. Protein product: CARGSENQPQHF.

The genes are TRBV9 and TRBJ2-3; 11 bases are shared with TRBD2. The V gene's germline CDR1 is SGDLS and CDR2 YYNGEE. The CDR3 length is 17 residues. Trimming removed 0 bases from V and 1 base from J; junction bases left unmatched: 4. The CDR3 nucleotides read TGTGCCAGCAGCGTAGCGCTAGCGGGGGGACGCACAGATACGCAGTATTTT. It is translated as CASSVALAGGRTDTQYF.

The V gene is TRBV4-1, the J gene TRBJ2-3, with a possible D match to TRBD2 (6 bases). V was pared by 1 base and J by 6 bases, with 14 bases between. The CDR3 is 15 residues long. From germline, CDR1 is MGHRA and CDR2 YSYEKL. DNA of the CDR3: TGCGCCAGCAGCCAAGCTTCGGGACTGCTCGATACGCAGTATTTT. It specifies CASSQASGLLDTQYF.

The V call is TRBV5-1, the J call TRBJ1-1; maybe TRBD1 (5 bases). V dropped 3 bases and J dropped 0 bases, with 15 bases sitting between them. The germline V gene has CDR1 SGHRS and CDR2 YFSETQ. The CDR3 extends over 16 amino acids. The DNA of the CDR3 is TGCGCCAGCAGCTCCTCAGGGACCCCAATGAACACTGAAGCTTTCTTT. Translating it yields CASSSSGTPMNTEAFF. Combining the CDR3 with reference TRBV5-1 and TRBJ1-1 gives the whole variable domain KAGVTQTPRYLIKTRGQQVTLSCSPISGHRSVSWYQQTPGQGLQFLFEYFSETQRNKGNFPGRFSGRQFSNSRSEMNVSTLELGDSALYLCASSSSGTPMNTEAFFGQGTRLTVV.

The V and J genes are TRBV7-2 and TRBJ2-7, with 7 nucleotides matching TRBD1. Germline CDR1 SGHTA, CDR2 FQGNSA. The CDR3 is made up of 14 amino acids. V was pared by 6 bases and J by 4 bases, with 9 bases of the junction left unmatched. The CDR3 nucleotides are TGTGCCAGCAGGAAACCGGGACAGTTTTACGAGCAGTACTTC. This codes for CASRKPGQFYEQYF.

The chain has TRBV13 and TRBJ1-5, with no clear D. The CDR3 extends over 12 amino acids. Germline V gives CDR1 PRHDT, CDR2 FYEKMQ (reference sequence). V dropped 5 bases and J dropped 4 bases, with 6 bases sitting between them. CDR3 region: CASSGTNQPQHF. The CDR3 region has the DNA TGTGCCAGCAGCGGTACTAATCAGCCCCAGCATTTT.

Regarding this clone: A junction boundary mismatches the germline segment, possibly from a read error. This sample includes further DNA sequences coding for the same CDR3. The chain combines TRBV6-5 with TRBJ1-2; D is ambiguous. The CDR3 sequence is 13 residues long. Looked up from germline, CDR1 is MNHEY and CDR2 is SVGAGI. The CDR3 DNA reads TGTGCCAGCAGTTACGCTTCTAACTATGGCTACACTTTC. Protein sequence: CASSYASNYGYTF.

This clone has a single count. The genes are TRBV30 and TRBJ2-5; D may be TRBD1 (6 bases). The germline V and J ends were trimmed by 2 bases and 2 bases, with 9 bases remaining between them. Germline CDR1 is GTSNPN and CDR2 is SVGIG (reference sequence). This CDR3 spans 13 amino acids. CDR3 sequence reads: CAWSTGSQETQYF. CDR3 in DNA: TGTGCCTGGAGTACAGGGTCTCAAGAGACCCAGTACTTC.

The chain is built from TRBV4-2 and TRBJ2-3; 8 bases fit TRBD2. Germline-derived CDR1 and CDR2 are LGHNA and YNFKEQ. After removal of 2 bases from V and 6 bases from J, the junction contained 10 bases not matched to a gene. The CDR3 spans 16 residues. CDR3 amino acids: CASSQTSAGVYDTQYF. The CDR3, as DNA: TGTGCCAGCAGCCAAACGTCAGCGGGGGTATACGATACGCAGTATTTT.

This clone was seen a single time. The sample contains more than one DNA sequence encoding this CDR3. DNA of the CDR3: TGCGCCAGCAGCCAAGGCCCATATAATTCACCCCTCCACTTT. Translating gives CASSQGPYNSPLHF. The V and J genes are TRBV4-1 and TRBJ1-6; no definite D call. The V end was cut by 1 base, the J end by 4 bases, with 5 bases between. The CDR3 consists of 14 residues. Germline lookup yields CDR1 MGHRA and CDR2 YSYEKL.

This chain links TRBV30 with TRBJ1-5; no reliable D call. The CDR3 is made up of 13 amino acids. Germline CDR1 is GTSNPN and CDR2 is SVGIG (reference sequence). The V end was cut by 1 base, the J end by 7 bases, with 11 bases between. The CDR3 loop reads CAWSAGLDQPQHF. CDR3 in DNA: TGTGCCTGGAGTGCAGGACTCGACCAGCCCCAGCATTTT.

The chain employs TRBV4-1 and TRBJ1-2; D gene unclear. CDR1 and CDR2 (germline): MGHRA, YSYEKL. V was cut by 5 bases and J by 0 bases, with 13 bases left in between. The CDR3 length is 15 residues. The CDR3 protein is CASSSRVSANYGYTF. The DNA of the CDR3 is TGCGCCAGCAGCAGTCGGGTCTCAGCTAACTATGGCTACACCTTC.

The chain links TRBV3-1 (or the pseudogene TRBV3-2) to TRBJ1-5; a weak D match, TRBD1 (5 bases). Trimming shortened V by 0 bases and J by 7 bases, and 7 bases separated the two germline ends. CDR3 length: 13 amino acids. Germline assignment: CDR1 LGHDT and CDR2 YNNKEL (reference sequence). CDR3 sequence reads: CASSQDRGQPQHF. CDR3 in DNA: TGTGCCAGCAGCCAAGATCGGGGGCAGCCCCAGCATTTT.

This clone was seen only once. The rearrangement links TRBV27 to TRBJ1-6; the D gene is possibly TRBD1 (5 bases). The CDR3 has 14 residues. Germline CDR1 reads MNHEY; CDR2 reads SMNVEV (reference sequence). Trimming removed 6 bases at V and 6 bases at J, with 12 bases between. CDR3 coding DNA: TGTGCCAGCAGCTGGGACGGCTTTAATTCACCCCTCCACTTT. This encodes CASSWDGFNSPLHF.

CDR3 coding DNA: TGTGCCAGCAGCCTGTCGGGGGATCGGCCCCAGCATTTT. Translation: CASSLSGDRPQHF. The chain links TRBV3-1 (or the pseudogene TRBV3-2) to TRBJ1-5; D is possibly TRBD1 (5 bases). The V gene lost 4 bases and the J gene lost 9 bases, with 13 bases spanning the gap. Germline CDR1 LGHDT, CDR2 YNNKEL (reference sequence). The CDR3 is 13 residues long.

This chain uses TRBV4-3 with TRBJ2-5, with a possible D match to TRBD2 (5 bases). CDR1 and CDR2 (germline): LGHNA, YSLEER. The CDR3 spans 15 residues. V lost 0 bases, J lost 5 bases, and 13 bases lay in between. The CDR3 spells CASSQDTSAWETQYF. CDR3 DNA sequence: TGCGCCAGCAGCCAAGATACTAGTGCGTGGGAGACCCAGTACTTC.

This chain uses TRBV18 with TRBJ2-3; 9 nucleotides agree with TRBD1. This CDR3 is 16 amino acids long. Trimming removed 4 bases from V and 3 bases from J; junction bases left unmatched: 8. From germline, CDR1 is KGHSH and CDR2 LQKENI. The CDR3 region is CASSRMTGGRTDTQYF. The CDR3 DNA reads TGTGCCAGCTCACGGATGACAGGGGGGAGGACAGATACGCAGTATTTT.

The chain combines TRBV6-5 with TRBJ2-7; TRBD2 matches at 7 bases. Germline-derived CDR1 and CDR2 are MNHEY and SVGAGI. V lost 2 bases to trimming and J lost 2 bases; unmatched junction nucleotides: 3. This CDR3 comprises 14 residues. The CDR3 bases are TGTGCCAGCAGTTACGGTGGGGGGGCCTACGAGCAGTACTTC. Translated: CASSYGGGAYEQYF.